This T cell receptor (beta chain) was sequenced during a study of OX40 agonist ivuxolimab in advanced cancers. Study at large: Ivuxolimab, an antibody that agonizes OX40 (CD134), was administered to the patients. Partial responses occurred in Three dose-escalation patients, one with hepatocellular carcinoma and two with cutaneous melanoma. Study-level results: Compared with CD4+, CD8+ T cells on average had more expanded clones.

Libraries were prepared by immunoSEQ multiplex PCR; TCRdb keeps only in-frame clonotypes and omits some of them. The sample lists some 87,000 clones, around 90% seen once, with less than 0.55% in the top ten. A few counts support this clone. Its antigen is undetermined. The CDR3 consists of 11 residues. In germline, CDR1 is MDHEN, CDR2 SYDVKM. The V end lost 5 bases, the J end lost 6 bases, and 8 bases lay between the germline ends. The source was CD4+ or CD8+ T cells sorted from blood, collected in a trial of the OX40 agonist ivuxolimab. The chain couples TRBV28 to TRBJ2-7; the D gene is possibly TRBD1 (5 bases). This sequence originates from an adult with an advanced solid tumor such as melanoma, head and neck, liver or kidney cancer. CDR3 in amino acids: CASSRQLEQYF. CDR3 in DNA: TGTGCCAGCAGTCGACAGCTCGAGCAGTACTTC.